These 3 T cell receptor beta chains originate from one sample sequenced in a study of shared clonotypes between healthy human individuals. Data came from immunoSEQ multiplex PCR; TCRdb stores just in-frame clones and leaves some out. The table has roughly 2 million clones, 90% to 96% seen once. The sequencing input was naive CD4+ T cells sorted from blood. Noted subset: CD45RA+ positively selected. The receptors here all came from a man between 18 and 35 years old in good health.

Concerning this clone: The sample has other DNA sequences that encode this CDR3 too. The genes are TRBV6-5 and TRBJ2-6; no firm D call. The CDR3 is 16 amino acids. Trimming stripped 0 bases from V and 0 bases from J, with 6 bases between. CDR1 is MNHEY, CDR2 SVGAGI, per germline. The CDR3 region is CASSYSDSSGANVLTF. CDR3 coding DNA: TGTGCCAGCAGTTACTCAGATAGCTCTGGGGCCAACGTCCTGACTTTC.

This chain links TRBV28 with TRBJ2-6, with TRBD1 as a possible D gene (5 bases). V was shortened by 6 bases and J by 4 bases, with 13 bases between the two germline ends. The CDR3 length is 15 residues. CDR1 is MDHEN and CDR2 is SYDVKM in the germline V gene. CDR3 loop: CASSPTGPGANVLTF. CDR3 in DNA: TGTGCCAGCAGCCCTACAGGACCAGGGGCCAACGTCCTGACTTTC.

The chain links TRBV19 to TRBJ2-5, with TRBD1 matching 9 bases. CDR1 LNHDA and CDR2 SQIVND come from the germline V gene (reference sequence). The CDR3 has 14 residues. With V trimmed by 3 bases and J by 5 bases, 4 bases remained unmatched. Written as DNA, the CDR3 is TGTGCCAGTAGTATTGCCGGGACAGGGGAGACCCAGTACTTC. This translates into CASSIAGTGETQYF.